The T cell receptor beta chain described here comes from a study of blood T cell repertoires in COVID-19. Produced via immunoSEQ multiplex PCR; TCRdb's table is partial and in-frame only. In the table there are a few hundred thousand clones, about nine tenths of which are singletons. There are 15 residues in the CDR3. Germline CDR1 SGHNT, CDR2 YYREEE (reference sequence). The V end was cut by 7 bases, the J end by 2 bases, with 18 bases between. The rearrangement joins TRBV5-4 to TRBJ2-5; D is possibly TRBD1 (6 bases). The receptor was derived from a woman between 55 and 75 years old who had recovered from COVID-19. Specimen: PBMCs or T cells enriched from blood (not recorded which). CDR3 nucleotide sequence: TGTGCCAGCCATCGAGGGGGATCGCATCAAGAGACCCAGTACTTC. Its protein is CASHRGGSHQETQYF.